These T cell receptor beta chains were read from a single sample in a study of human T cells and chemical hapten exposure. TCRdb reanalysed the RACE reads using MiXCR and keeps one entry per CDR3 protein. The sample carries just over 350,000 distinct CDR3 sequences, about 6% recorded once. The specimen comprised whole blood, sampled in connection with sensitization to the hapten diphenylcyclopropenone (DPC). These receptor sequences come from a young woman with alopecia areata. Some clones in this sample may be carry-over from other donors' samples. The CDR3 runs from the conserved cysteine through the conserved F or W. A D gene is named only where the DNA matches it firmly. A row's size may be missing; if present it is once, few, many or a size class.

clone_size	v_call	d_call	j_call	cdr3_aa	cdr3_nt
NA	TRBV20-1	NA	TRBJ2-7	CSAYRGRELYEQYF	TGCAGTGCTTACCGGGGCCGAGAACTCTACGAGCAGTACTTC
many	TRBV6-5	NA	TRBJ1-5	CASRRGSAGNSNQPQHF	TGTGCCAGCAGGCGAGGGTCAGCAGGGAATAGCAATCAGCCCCAGCATTTT
NA	TRBV6-1	NA	TRBJ1-2	CASSELPGGGGYTF	TGTGCCAGCAGTGAACTCCCGGGGGGCGGCGGCTACACCTTC
NA	TRBV7-8	NA	TRBJ2-3	CASSLARQRTTSTDTQYF	TGTGCCAGCAGCTTAGCGAGGCAGAGGACTACTAGCACAGATACGCAGTATTTT
few	TRBV7-2	NA	TRBJ2-6	CASSPSGATLANVLTF	TGTGCCAGCAGCCCGTCAGGGGCTACTCTGGCCAACGTCCTGACTTTC
many	TRBV19	NA	TRBJ1-2	CASRSGWSSGSPNYGYTF	TGTGCCAGTAGATCTGGATGGAGTTCAGGTTCTCCAAACTATGGCTACACCTTC
NA	TRBV6-2/TRBV6-3	NA	TRBJ2-3	CASSYSRGGPSTDTQYF	TGTGCCAGCAGTTACTCGAGAGGGGGGCCAAGCACAGATACGCAGTATTTT
many	TRBV20-1	NA	TRBJ1-5	CSAREGAVDQPQHF	TGCAGTGCTAGAGAGGGGGCAGTCGATCAGCCCCAGCATTTT
many	TRBV20-1	NA	TRBJ1-5	CSARDVSGIQPQHF	TGCAGTGCTAGGGACGTATCGGGGATTCAGCCCCAGCATTTT
NA	TRBV5-1	TRBD2	TRBJ2-1	CASSLGTSGVSYNEQFF	TGCGCCAGCAGCTTGGGAACTAGCGGGGTCTCCTACAATGAGCAGTTCTTC
NA	TRBV7-8	NA	TRBJ1-2	CASSLFADLYTF	TGTGCCAGCAGCTTATTTGCAGATCTCTACACCTTC
NA	TRBV21-1	NA	TRBJ1-1	CASSKEQGLNPEAFF	TGTGCCAGCAGCAAAGAGCAAGGACTCAACCCTGAAGCTTTCTTT
NA	TRBV9	NA	TRBJ2-2	CASSVGPDSTGELFF	TGTGCCAGCAGCGTAGGGCCAGATAGCACCGGGGAGCTGTTTTTT
NA	TRBV20-1	NA	TRBJ2-3	CSARGEESSRTQYF	TGCAGTGCTAGAGGGGAAGAAAGCTCACGTACGCAGTATTTT
many	TRBV12-3/TRBV12-4	TRBD1	TRBJ2-7	CASRGQGIDEQYF	TGTGCCAGCAGGGGACAGGGGATTGACGAGCAGTACTTC
few	TRBV20-1	NA	TRBJ2-7	CSARFKSAAYEQYF	TGCAGTGCTAGATTTAAGTCGGCAGCCTACGAGCAGTACTTC
NA	TRBV6-2/TRBV6-3	NA	TRBJ2-7	CASSLKDYYEQYF	TGTGCCAGCAGTTTGAAAGACTACTACGAGCAGTACTTC
many	TRBV7-9	NA	TRBJ2-3	CASSQAPVASGDTQYF	TGTGCCAGCAGCCAGGCCCCTGTGGCTAGTGGAGATACGCAGTATTTT
few	TRBV6-4	NA	TRBJ2-6	CASSPHTDSGANVLTF	TGTGCCAGCAGTCCGCACACGGACTCTGGGGCCAACGTCCTGACTTTC
NA	TRBV3-1	NA	TRBJ1-1	CASSKRQGGAFF	TGTGCCAGCAGCAAAAGACAAGGGGGAGCTTTCTTT
NA	TRBV5-6	NA	TRBJ2-7	CASSLAAGQAIYEQYF	TGTGCCAGCAGCTTGGCCGCCGGCCAGGCAATCTACGAGCAGTACTTC
NA	TRBV27	NA	TRBJ2-2	CASSSGRVNTGELFF	TGTGCCAGCAGTTCCGGTAGGGTGAACACCGGGGAGCTGTTTTTT
many	TRBV6-5	NA	TRBJ1-6	CASGRAAGRNSPLHF	TGTGCCAGCGGGAGGGCCGCGGGAAGAAATTCACCCCTCCACTTT
NA	TRBV4-2	TRBD2	TRBJ2-3	CASSQEGASGGVDTQYF	TGTGCCAGCAGCCAAGAAGGGGCTAGCGGGGGGGTTGATACGCAGTATTTT
many	TRBV12-3/TRBV12-4	TRBD1	TRBJ1-5	CASSSGTGEWSNQPQHF	TGTGCCAGCAGTTCCGGGACAGGGGAATGGAGCAATCAGCCCCAGCATTTT
few	TRBV3-1	TRBD2	TRBJ2-3	CASSPTSGLTDTQYF	TGTGCCAGCAGCCCTACTAGCGGATTAACAGATACGCAGTATTTT
many	TRBV18	NA	TRBJ2-7	CASSPPGSYEQYF	TGTGCCAGCAGTCCCCCGGGCTCCTACGAGCAGTACTTC
many	TRBV15	TRBD2	TRBJ2-3	CATSRERGGTDTQYF	TGTGCCACCAGCAGGGAGCGGGGGGGCACAGATACGCAGTATTTT
NA	TRBV4-1	NA	TRBJ1-1	CASSSLGVPEAFF	TGCGCCAGCAGCAGCCTGGGGGTCCCTGAAGCTTTCTTT
few	TRBV7-2	NA	TRBJ2-5	CASSFRKKMAQETQYF	TGTGCCAGCAGCTTTAGGAAAAAGATGGCCCAAGAGACCCAGTACTTC
many	TRBV7-2	NA	TRBJ2-5	CASSIRGGETQYF	TGTGCCAGCAGCATCCGAGGAGGAGAGACCCAGTACTTC
NA	TRBV6-6	NA	TRBJ1-2	CASSTGRARDYGYTF	TGTGCCAGCAGTACGGGCAGAGCCAGGGACTATGGCTACACCTTC
few	TRBV7-2	NA	TRBJ1-2	CASSLYLPGDYGYTF	TGTGCCAGCAGCTTATATCTCCCAGGGGACTATGGCTACACCTTC
many	TRBV29-1	NA	TRBJ1-1	CSVVGGFAEAFF	TGCAGCGTTGTAGGAGGGTTCGCCGAAGCTTTCTTT
NA	TRBV12-3/TRBV12-4	NA	TRBJ2-2	CASGSFTGELFF	TGTGCCTCAGGGTCTTTCACCGGGGAGCTGTTTTTT
few	TRBV4-2	TRBD1	TRBJ1-2	CASSQVVVGTGTDGYTF	TGTGCCAGCAGCCAAGTGGTGGTGGGGACAGGGACGGATGGCTACACCTTC
NA	TRBV25-1	NA	TRBJ2-5	CASSEFTSETQYF	TGTGCCAGCAGTGAATTTACTTCTGAGACCCAGTACTTC
few	TRBV11-2	NA	TRBJ2-7	CASSFGYSYEQYF	TGTGCCAGCAGCTTCGGCTACAGCTACGAGCAGTACTTC
NA	TRBV12-3/TRBV12-4	NA	TRBJ2-7	CASSFHYEQYF	TGTGCCAGCAGTTTCCACTACGAGCAGTACTTC
many	TRBV6-5	TRBD2	TRBJ2-2	CASSYSWGAGSHTGELFF	TGTGCCAGCAGTTACTCTTGGGGAGCGGGGAGTCACACCGGGGAGCTGTTTTTT
few	TRBV27	NA	TRBJ2-1	CASSLTTGEQFF	TGTGCCAGCAGTCTCACCACTGGGGAGCAGTTCTTC
many	TRBV24-1	NA	TRBJ1-1	CATSGDLVNEAFF	TGTGCCACCAGTGGGGACTTAGTAAATGAAGCTTTCTTT
many	TRBV20-1	NA	TRBJ1-2	CSAKQGTGYTF	TGCAGTGCTAAACAGGGCACCGGCTACACCTTC
many	TRBV29-1	NA	TRBJ1-5	CSVVVDNQPQHF	TGCAGCGTTGTTGTGGATAATCAGCCCCAGCATTTT
many	TRBV5-5	NA	TRBJ1-5	CASSFGPNDQPQHF	TGTGCCAGCAGCTTTGGTCCAAACGATCAGCCCCAGCATTTT
NA	TRBV6-5	NA	TRBJ1-6	CASSYSRGEYNSPLHF	TGTGCCAGCAGTTACTCCCGGGGAGAATATAATTCACCCCTCCACTTT
few	TRBV29-1	NA	TRBJ1-2	CSVVTGQSIYGYTF	TGCAGCGTTGTAACAGGGCAATCAATCTATGGCTACACCTTC
few	TRBV2	NA	TRBJ2-5	CASSEQGRLETQYF	TGTGCCAGCAGTGAACAGGGCCGACTAGAGACCCAGTACTTC
many	TRBV6-5	NA	TRBJ1-1	CASSTRTLGDTEAFF	TGTGCCAGCAGTACGCGGACACTTGGGGACACTGAAGCTTTCTTT
NA	TRBV4-2	NA	TRBJ2-3	CASSQVLAENTQYF	TGTGCCAGCAGCCAAGTGTTAGCGGAGAATACGCAGTATTTT